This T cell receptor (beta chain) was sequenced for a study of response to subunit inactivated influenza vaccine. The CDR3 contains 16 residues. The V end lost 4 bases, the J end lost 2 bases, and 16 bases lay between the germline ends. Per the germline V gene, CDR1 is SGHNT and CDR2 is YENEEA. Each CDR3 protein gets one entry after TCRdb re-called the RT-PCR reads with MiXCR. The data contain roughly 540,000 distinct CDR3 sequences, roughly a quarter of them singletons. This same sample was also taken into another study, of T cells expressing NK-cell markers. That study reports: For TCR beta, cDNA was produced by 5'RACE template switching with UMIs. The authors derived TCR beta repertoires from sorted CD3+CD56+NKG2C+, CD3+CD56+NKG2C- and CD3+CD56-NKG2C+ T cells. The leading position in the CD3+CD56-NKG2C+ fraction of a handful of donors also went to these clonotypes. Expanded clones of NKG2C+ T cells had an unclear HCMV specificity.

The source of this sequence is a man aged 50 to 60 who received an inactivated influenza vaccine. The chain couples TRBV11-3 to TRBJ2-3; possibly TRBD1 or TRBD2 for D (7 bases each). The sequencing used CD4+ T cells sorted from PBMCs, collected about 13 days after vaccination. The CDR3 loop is CASSSNRGGYTDTQYF. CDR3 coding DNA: TGTGCCAGCAGCTCAAACAGGGGAGGGTACACAGATACGCAGTATTTT.